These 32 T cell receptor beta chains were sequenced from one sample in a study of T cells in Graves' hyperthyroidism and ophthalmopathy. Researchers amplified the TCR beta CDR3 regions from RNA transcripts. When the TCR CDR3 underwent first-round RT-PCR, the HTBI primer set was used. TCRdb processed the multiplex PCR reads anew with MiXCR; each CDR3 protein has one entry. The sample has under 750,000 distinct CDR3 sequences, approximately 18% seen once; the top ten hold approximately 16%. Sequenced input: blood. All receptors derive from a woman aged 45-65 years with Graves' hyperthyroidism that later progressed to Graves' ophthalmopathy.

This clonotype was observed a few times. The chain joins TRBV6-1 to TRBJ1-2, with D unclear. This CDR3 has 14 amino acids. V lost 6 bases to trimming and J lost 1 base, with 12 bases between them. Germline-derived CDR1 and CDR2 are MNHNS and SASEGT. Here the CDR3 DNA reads TGTGCCAGCAGACCTGGCAGAGATAACTATGGCTACACCTTC. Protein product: CASRPGRDNYGYTF.

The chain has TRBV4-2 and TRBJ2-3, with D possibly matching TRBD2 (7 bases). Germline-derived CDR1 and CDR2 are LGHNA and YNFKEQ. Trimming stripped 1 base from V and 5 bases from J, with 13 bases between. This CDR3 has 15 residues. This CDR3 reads CASSQGGGLGDTQYF. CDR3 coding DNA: TGTGCCAGCAGCCAAGGGGGGGGCCTTGGAGATACGCAGTATTTT.

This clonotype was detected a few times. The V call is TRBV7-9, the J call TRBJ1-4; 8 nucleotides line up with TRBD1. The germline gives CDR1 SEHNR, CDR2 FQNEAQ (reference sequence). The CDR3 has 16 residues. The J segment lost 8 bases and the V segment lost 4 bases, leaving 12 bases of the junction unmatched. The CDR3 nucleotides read TGTGCCAGCAGCTCCTCGGGCGACAGGGGCGGCGAAAAACTGTTTTTT. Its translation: CASSSSGDRGGEKLFF.

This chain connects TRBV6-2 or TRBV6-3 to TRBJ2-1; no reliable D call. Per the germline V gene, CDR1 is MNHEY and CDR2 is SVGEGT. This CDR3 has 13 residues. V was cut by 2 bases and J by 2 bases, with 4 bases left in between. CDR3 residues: CASSYNPYNEQFF. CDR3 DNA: TGTGCCAGCAGTTACAACCCCTACAATGAGCAGTTCTTC.

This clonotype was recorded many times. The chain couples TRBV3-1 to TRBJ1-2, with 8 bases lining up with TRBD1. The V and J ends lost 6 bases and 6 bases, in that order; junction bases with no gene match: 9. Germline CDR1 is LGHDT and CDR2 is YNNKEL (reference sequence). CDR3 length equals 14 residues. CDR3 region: CASRTEDRADGYTF. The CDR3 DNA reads TGTGCCAGCAGAACGGAGGACAGGGCGGATGGCTACACCTTC.

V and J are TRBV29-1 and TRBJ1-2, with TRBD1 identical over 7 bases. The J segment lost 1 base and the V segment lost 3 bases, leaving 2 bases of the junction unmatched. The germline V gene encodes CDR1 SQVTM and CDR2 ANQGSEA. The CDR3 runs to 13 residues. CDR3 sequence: CSVETGLNYGYTF. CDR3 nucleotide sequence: TGCAGCGTTGAGACAGGGCTTAACTATGGCTACACCTTC.

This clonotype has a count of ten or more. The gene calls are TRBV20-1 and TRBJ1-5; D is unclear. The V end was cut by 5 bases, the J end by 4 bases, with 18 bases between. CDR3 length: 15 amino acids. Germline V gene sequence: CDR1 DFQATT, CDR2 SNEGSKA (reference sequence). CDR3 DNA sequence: TGCAGTGCTGGGAAATCACTCTGGACTAATCAGCCCCAGCATTTT. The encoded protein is CSAGKSLWTNQPQHF.

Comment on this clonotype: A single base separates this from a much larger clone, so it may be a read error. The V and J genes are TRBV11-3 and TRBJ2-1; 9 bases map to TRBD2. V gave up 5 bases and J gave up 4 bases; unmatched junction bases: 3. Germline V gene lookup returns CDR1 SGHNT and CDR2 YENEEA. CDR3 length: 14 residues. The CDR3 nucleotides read TGTGCCAGCAGCCAAGGACTAGCGTACAATGAGCAGTTCTTC. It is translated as CASSQGLAYNEQFF. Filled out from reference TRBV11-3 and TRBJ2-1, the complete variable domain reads EAGVVQSPRYKIIEKKQPVAFWCNPISGHNTLYWYLQNLGQGPELLIRYENEEAVDDSQLPKDRFSAERLKGVDSTLKIQPAELGDSAVYLCASSQGLAYNEQFFGPGTRLTVL.

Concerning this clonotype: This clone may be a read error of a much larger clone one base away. In DNA, the CDR3 is TGTGCCAGCAGCTCGGCGGCCCCTTTTGAGGAAAAACTGTTTTTT. It codes for CASSSAAPFEEKLFF. This chain joins TRBV7-2 and TRBJ1-4; D not resolved. Trimming stripped 4 bases from V and 8 bases from J, with 17 bases between. This CDR3 region has 15 residues. From germline, CDR1 is SGHTA and CDR2 FQGNSA.

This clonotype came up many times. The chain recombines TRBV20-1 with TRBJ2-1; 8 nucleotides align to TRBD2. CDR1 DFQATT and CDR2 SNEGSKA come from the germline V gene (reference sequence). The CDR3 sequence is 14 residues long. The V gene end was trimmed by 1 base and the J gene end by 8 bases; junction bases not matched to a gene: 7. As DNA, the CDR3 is TGCAGTGCTAGAGGGCCACTAGCGGTCGATGAGCAGTTCTTC. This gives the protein CSARGPLAVDEQFF.

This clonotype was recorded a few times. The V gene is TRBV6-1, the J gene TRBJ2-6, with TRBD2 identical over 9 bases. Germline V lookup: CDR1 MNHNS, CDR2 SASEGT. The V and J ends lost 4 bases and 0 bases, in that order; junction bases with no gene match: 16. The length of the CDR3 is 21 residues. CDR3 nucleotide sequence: TGTGCCAGCAGTGGAGGGACCGTTATAGCGGGGGAGGACTCTGGGGCCAACGTCCTGACTTTC. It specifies CASSGGTVIAGEDSGANVLTF.

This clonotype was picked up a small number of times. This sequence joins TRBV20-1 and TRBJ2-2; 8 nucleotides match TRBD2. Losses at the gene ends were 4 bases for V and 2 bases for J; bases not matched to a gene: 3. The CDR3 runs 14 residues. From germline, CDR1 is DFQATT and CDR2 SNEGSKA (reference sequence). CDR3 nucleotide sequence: TGCAGTGCTATGGCGGGGGGTAACACCGGGGAGCTGTTTTTT. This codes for CSAMAGGNTGELFF.

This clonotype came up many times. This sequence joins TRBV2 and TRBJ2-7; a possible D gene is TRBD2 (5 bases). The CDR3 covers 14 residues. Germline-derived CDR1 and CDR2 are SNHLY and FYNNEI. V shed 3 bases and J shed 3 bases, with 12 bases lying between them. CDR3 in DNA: TGTGCCAGCAGTGAGTCGGGGATAGGCTACGAGCAGTACTTC. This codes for CASSESGIGYEQYF.

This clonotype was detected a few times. Written as DNA, the CDR3 is TGTGCCAGCAGTGAAGCCCCGGGACAGGGGTGGAATGAGCAGTTCTTC. Its protein product is CASSEAPGQGWNEQFF. The chain carries TRBV6-1 and TRBJ2-1, with 10 bases identical to TRBD1. This CDR3 comprises 16 residues. Germline CDR1 MNHNS, CDR2 SASEGT. Germline trimming cut 0 bases from V and 7 bases from J; bases unmatched to any gene: 6.

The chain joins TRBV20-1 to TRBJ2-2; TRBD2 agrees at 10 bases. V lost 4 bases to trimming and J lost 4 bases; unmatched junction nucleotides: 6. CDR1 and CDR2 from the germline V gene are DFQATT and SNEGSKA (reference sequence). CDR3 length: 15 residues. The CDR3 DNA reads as TGCAGTGCTACTAGCGGGGGCTGGGTCACCGGGGAGCTGTTTTTT. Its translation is CSATSGGWVTGELFF.

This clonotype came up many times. CDR3 nucleotide sequence: TGTGCCAGCAGCTCCGGACAGGGGGGGACCTACGAGCAGTACTTC. Encoded protein: CASSSGQGGTYEQYF. This chain joins TRBV6-1 and TRBJ2-7; 10 bases match TRBD1. V shed 6 bases and J 2 bases; nucleotides not matched to a gene: 7. Germline CDR1 and CDR2: MNHNS and SASEGT. CDR3 length: 15 amino acids.

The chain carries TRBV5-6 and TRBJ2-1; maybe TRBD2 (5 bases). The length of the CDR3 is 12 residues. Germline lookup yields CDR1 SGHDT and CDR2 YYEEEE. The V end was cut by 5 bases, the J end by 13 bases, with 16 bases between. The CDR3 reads CASSPTGGSQFF. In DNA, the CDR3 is TGTGCCAGCAGTCCGACTGGAGGTTCCCAGTTCTTC.

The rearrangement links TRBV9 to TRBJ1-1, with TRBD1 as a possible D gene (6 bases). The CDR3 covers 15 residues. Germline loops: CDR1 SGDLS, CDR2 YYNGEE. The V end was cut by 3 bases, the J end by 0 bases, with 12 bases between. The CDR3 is CASSASRGLNTEAFF. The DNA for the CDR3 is TGTGCCAGCAGCGCCAGCAGGGGCCTGAACACTGAAGCTTTCTTT. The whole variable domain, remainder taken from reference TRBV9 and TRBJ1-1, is DSGVTQTPKHLITATGQRVTLRCSPRSGDLSVYWYQQSLDQGLQFLIQYYNGEERAKGNILERFSAQQFPDLHSELNLSSLELGDSALYFCASSASRGLNTEAFFGQGTRLTVV.

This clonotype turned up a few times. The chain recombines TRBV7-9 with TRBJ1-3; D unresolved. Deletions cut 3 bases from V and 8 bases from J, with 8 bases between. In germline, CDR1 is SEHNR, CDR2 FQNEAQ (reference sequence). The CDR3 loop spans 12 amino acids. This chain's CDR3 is CASSFLEDTIYF. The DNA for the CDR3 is TGTGCCAGCAGCTTTTTGGAGGACACCATATATTTT.

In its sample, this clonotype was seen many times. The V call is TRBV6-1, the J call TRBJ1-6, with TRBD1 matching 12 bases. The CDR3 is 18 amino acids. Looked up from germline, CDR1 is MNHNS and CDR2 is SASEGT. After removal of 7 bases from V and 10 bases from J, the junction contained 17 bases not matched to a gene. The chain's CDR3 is CASTPVRPGTGGGSPLHF. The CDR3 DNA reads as TGTGCCAGCACCCCCGTCCGACCCGGGACAGGGGGCGGATCACCCCTCCACTTT.

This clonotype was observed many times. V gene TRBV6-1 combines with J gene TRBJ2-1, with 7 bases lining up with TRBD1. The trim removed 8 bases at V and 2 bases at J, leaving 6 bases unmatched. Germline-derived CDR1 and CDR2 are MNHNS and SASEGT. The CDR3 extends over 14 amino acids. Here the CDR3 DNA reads TGTGCCAGCGGATTTGACAGGGCCTACAATGAGCAGTTCTTC. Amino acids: CASGFDRAYNEQFF.

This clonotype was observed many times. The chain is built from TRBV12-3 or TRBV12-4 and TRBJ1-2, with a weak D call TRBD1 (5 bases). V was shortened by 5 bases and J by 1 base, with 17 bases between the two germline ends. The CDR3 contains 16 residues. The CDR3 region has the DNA TGTGCCAGCAGTCCTCCCTGGGGGTGGGGTAACTATGGCTACACCTTC. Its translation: CASSPPWGWGNYGYTF.

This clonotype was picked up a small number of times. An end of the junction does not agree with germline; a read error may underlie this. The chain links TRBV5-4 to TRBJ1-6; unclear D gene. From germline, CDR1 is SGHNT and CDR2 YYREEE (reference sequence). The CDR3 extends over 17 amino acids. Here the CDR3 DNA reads TGTGCCAGCAGGTTGGACGCCCGGAGCTCCTATAATTCACCCCTCCACTTT. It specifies CASRLDARSSYNSPLHF.

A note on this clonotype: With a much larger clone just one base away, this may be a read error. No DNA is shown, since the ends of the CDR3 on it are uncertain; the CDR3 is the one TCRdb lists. The CDR3 loop reads CASSLWAGGAHYGCTF. The genes are TRBV27 and TRBJ1-2; the table gives TRBD1 as D, unverified against the DNA. Counting both end residues, the CDR3 totals 16 amino acids. CDR1 is MNHEY, CDR2 SMNVEV, per germline (reference sequence).

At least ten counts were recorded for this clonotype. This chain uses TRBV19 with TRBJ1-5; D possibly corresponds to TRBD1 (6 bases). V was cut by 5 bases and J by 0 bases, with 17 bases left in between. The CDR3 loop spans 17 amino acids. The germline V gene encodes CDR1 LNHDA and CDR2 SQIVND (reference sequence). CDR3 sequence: CASSPGRGANSNQPQHF. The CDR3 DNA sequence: TGTGCCAGTAGTCCTGGGAGGGGGGCTAATAGCAATCAGCCCCAGCATTTT.

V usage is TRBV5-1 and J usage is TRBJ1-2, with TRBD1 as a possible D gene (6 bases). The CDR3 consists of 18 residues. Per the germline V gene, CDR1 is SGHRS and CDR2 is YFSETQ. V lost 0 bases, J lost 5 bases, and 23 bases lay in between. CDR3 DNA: TGCGCCAGCAGCTTGGCGCGGGGCCGGGGGGGCTCTCTGTATGGCTACACCTTC. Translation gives CASSLARGRGGSLYGYTF.

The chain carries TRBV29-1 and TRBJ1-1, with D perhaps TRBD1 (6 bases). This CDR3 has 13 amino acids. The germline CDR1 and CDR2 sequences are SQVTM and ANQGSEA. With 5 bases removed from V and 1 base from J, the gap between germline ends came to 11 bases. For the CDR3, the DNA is TGCAGCGTTATCAGGGGCCAGAACACTGAAGCTTTCTTT. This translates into CSVIRGQNTEAFF.

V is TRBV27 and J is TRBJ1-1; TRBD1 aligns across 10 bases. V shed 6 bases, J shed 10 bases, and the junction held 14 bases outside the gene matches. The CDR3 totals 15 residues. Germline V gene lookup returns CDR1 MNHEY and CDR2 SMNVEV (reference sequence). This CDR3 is CASSFMDRGMLRAFF. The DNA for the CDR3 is TGTGCCAGCAGCTTTATGGACAGGGGGATGCTTCGAGCTTTCTTT.

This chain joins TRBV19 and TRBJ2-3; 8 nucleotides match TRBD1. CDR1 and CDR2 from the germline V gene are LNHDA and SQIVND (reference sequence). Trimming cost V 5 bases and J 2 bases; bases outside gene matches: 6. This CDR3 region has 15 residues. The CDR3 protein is CASSEGQGLTDTQYF. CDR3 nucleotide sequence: TGTGCCAGTAGTGAAGGACAGGGACTCACAGATACGCAGTATTTT.

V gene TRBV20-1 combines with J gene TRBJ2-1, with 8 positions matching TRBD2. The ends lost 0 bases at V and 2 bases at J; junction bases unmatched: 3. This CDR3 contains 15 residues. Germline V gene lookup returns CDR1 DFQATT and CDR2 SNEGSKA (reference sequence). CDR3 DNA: TGCAGTGCTAGAGAAGGTAGCGGGGCCTACAATGAGCAGTTCTTC. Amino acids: CSAREGSGAYNEQFF.

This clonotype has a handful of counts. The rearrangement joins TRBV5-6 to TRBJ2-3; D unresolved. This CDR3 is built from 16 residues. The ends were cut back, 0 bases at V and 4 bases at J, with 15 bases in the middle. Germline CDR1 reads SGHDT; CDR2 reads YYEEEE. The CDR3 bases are TGTGCCAGCAGCTTGGCTGGGCGCCTGCAGCCAGATACGCAGTATTTT. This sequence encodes CASSLAGRLQPDTQYF.

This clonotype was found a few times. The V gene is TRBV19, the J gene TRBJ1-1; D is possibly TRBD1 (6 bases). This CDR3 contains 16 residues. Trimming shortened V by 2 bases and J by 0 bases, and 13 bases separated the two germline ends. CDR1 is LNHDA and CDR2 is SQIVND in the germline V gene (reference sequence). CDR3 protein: CASSINQGTLNTEAFF. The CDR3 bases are TGTGCCAGTAGTATAAATCAGGGGACCTTGAACACTGAAGCTTTCTTT.